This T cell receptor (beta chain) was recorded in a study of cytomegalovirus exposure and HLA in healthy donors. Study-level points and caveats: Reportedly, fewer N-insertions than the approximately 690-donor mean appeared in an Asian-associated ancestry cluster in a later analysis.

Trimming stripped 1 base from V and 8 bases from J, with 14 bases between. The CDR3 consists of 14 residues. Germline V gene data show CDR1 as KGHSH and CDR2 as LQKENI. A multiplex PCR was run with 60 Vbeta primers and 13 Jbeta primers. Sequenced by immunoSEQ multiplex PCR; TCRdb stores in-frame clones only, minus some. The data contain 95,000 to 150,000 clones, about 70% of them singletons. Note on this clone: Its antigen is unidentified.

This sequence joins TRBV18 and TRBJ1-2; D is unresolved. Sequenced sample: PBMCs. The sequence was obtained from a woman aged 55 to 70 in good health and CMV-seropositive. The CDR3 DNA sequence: TGTGCCAGCTCACCACAGACGGAGACGGGAGGCTACACCTTC. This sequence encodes CASSPQTETGGYTF.